Listed below are T cell receptor beta chains from one sample, sequenced in a study of shared T cell receptors in the human thymus. TCRdb's copy holds only in-frame clones and misses some; the assay was immunoSEQ multiplex PCR. The table records about 730,000 clones, approximately 83% of them present only once. Another study also made use of these data, one on human thymus T cells.

Material for sequencing was thymocytes. Receptors originate from a girl under three years old with a congenital heart defect. Each CDR3 is given with its conserved first and last residue. A D gene is named only where the DNA matches it firmly. Expanded clones get a size class; other rows say once, few or many, or leave the size out.

TRBV2	.	TRBJ2-7	TRBD1	TGTGCCAGCAGGGAAACAGGGGGCGAGCAGTACTTC	CASRETGGEQYF
TRBV28	.	TRBJ1-2	TRBD1	TGTGCCAGCAGTTCCCTGTTCCGGGACAGGGCCTATGGCTACACCTTC	CASSSLFRDRAYGYTF
TRBV10-2	.	TRBJ2-7	TRBD1	TGCGCCAGCAGTGTCTGGGACAGGGGGCCCCTGACCTACGAGCAGTACTTC	CASSVWDRGPLTYEQYF
TRBV9	.	TRBJ1-2	.	TGTGCCAGCACCCCTTGGGCAGGGGCGTCGAGTGAGGGCTACACCTTC	CASTPWAGASSEGYTF
TRBV6-1	.	TRBJ2-2	TRBD1	TGTGCCAGCTTGGGCAGGGGGTATTCCGGGGAGCTGTTTTTT	CASLGRGYSGELFF
TRBV9	.	TRBJ1-2	TRBD1	TGTGCCAGCAGCGCGGGACAGAAGAATGGCTACACCTTC	CASSAGQKNGYTF
TRBV5-1	.	TRBJ1-2	TRBD1	TGCGCCAGCAGCTTTGGACAGGGAACGTATGGCTACACCTTC	CASSFGQGTYGYTF
TRBV27	.	TRBJ2-5	TRBD2	TGTGCCAGCAGTTCTAGGGTGGGGACTAGCGGGGGGTGGGAAGAGACCCAGTACTTC	CASSSRVGTSGGWEETQYF
TRBV28	.	TRBJ2-2	TRBD1	TGTGCCAGCAGTTATCTCGACAGGGCGAACACCGGGGAGCTGTTTTTT	CASSYLDRANTGELFF
TRBV14	.	TRBJ1-1	.	TGTGCCAGCAGCCCTCGGGACGACAGCGGGGATGAAGCTTTCTTT	CASSPRDDSGDEAFF
TRBV5-1	.	TRBJ1-3	TRBD1	TGCGCCAGCAGCTTGGAGGGGGCCTTCTTTGGGAACACCATATATTTT	CASSLEGAFFGNTIYF
TRBV19	.	TRBJ1-6	TRBD1	TGTGCCAGTAGTAACGTCAGGGGGCGCCCCCCACCCCTCCACTTT	CASSNVRGRPPPLHF
TRBV15	few	TRBJ2-1	TRBD2	TGTGCCACCAGCAGAGACCACCCTAGCGGGGGCGCCGGTAATGAGCAGTTCTTC	CATSRDHPSGGAGNEQFF
TRBV30	.	TRBJ1-2	.	TGTGCCTGGAGTAGATCCCTCCGCGTTAGCCCGGGGATAGATAACTATGGCTACACCTTC	CAWSRSLRVSPGIDNYGYTF
TRBV13	.	TRBJ2-7	.	TGTGCCAGCAGCTTAAGTAGGGGACTCTACGAGCAGTACTTC	CASSLSRGLYEQYF
TRBV15	.	TRBJ1-2	.	TGTGCCACCAGCAGAGCCCCCCCGGGGACAACAAAGTATTTCGTTTTACGGTATGGCTACACCTTC	CATSRAPPGTTKYFVLRYGYTF
TRBV4-3	.	TRBJ1-5	.	TGCGCCAGCAGCCAAGAAAGGGGAATGGATCAGCCCCAGCATTTT	CASSQERGMDQPQHF
TRBV7-6	.	TRBJ1-6	TRBD1	TGTGCCAGCAGCCCGGGGACAGAGAGCTCCTATAATTCACCCCTCCACTTT	CASSPGTESSYNSPLHF
TRBV6-5	once	TRBJ2-6	.	TGTGCCAGCAGTTACTCAGGGAGCTCTGGGGCCAACGTCCTGACTTTC	CASSYSGSSGANVLTF
TRBV25-1	.	TRBJ1-2	.	TGTGCCAGCAGTGAATTCTTCTTACCCGAGGGTGGCTACACCTTC	CASSEFFLPEGGYTF
TRBV27	.	TRBJ2-3	TRBD2	TGTGCCAGCAATCTAGCGGGGGGTCCTGTGGGCACAGATACGCAGTATTTT	CASNLAGGPVGTDTQYF
TRBV25-1	.	TRBJ1-2	.	TGTGCCAGCAGTTCCGAACCAGAGGGGGATACGAACTATGGCTACACCTTC	CASSSEPEGDTNYGYTF
TRBV2	.	TRBJ1-4	.	TGTGCCAGCAGTCCGCCCGGAGCGGGTTCAGTTGAAAAACTGTTTTTT	CASSPPGAGSVEKLFF
TRBV9	.	TRBJ2-7	.	TGTGCCAGCAGCGTAGGACCGGGACAAGGAGACGAGCAGTACTTC	CASSVGPGQGDEQYF
TRBV7-6	.	TRBJ2-5	TRBD2	TGTGCCAGCAGCCTACGCTCGGGGGGTTCCCAAGAGACCCAGTACTTC	CASSLRSGGSQETQYF
TRBV19	.	TRBJ2-2	.	TGTGCCAGTAGTCCGCCGACCTTGCGGGGGCCCCGGAAAGGCGGGGAGCTGTTTTTT	CASSPPTLRGPRKGGELFF
TRBV4-1	.	TRBJ1-2	.	TGCGCCAGCAGCCAAGGTTCTGTTGGCGGCCACCTGGGTGGCTACACCTTC	CASSQGSVGGHLGGYTF
TRBV15	once	TRBJ1-2	.	TGTGCCACCAGCAGAGTGACCAGGCCGAACTATGGCTACACCTTC	CATSRVTRPNYGYTF
TRBV7-4	.	TRBJ1-2	.	TGTGCCAGCAGTTCGAAACAGGGCTCCTTC	CASSSKQGSF
TRBV6-6	.	TRBJ1-2	TRBD1	TGTGCCAGCAGTTACCCCCGACAGGGGTTAAACTATGGCTACACCTTC	CASSYPRQGLNYGYTF
TRBV10-3	once	TRBJ2-1	TRBD2	TGTGCCATCAGCGCTAGCGGGTCGACCTACAATGAGCAGTTCTTC	CAISASGSTYNEQFF
TRBV7-2	.	TRBJ1-3	.	TGTGCCAGCAGCCAACCAGGGGTTTTAAACACCATATATTTT	CASSQPGVLNTIYF
TRBV27	.	TRBJ2-7	TRBD2	TGTGCCAGCAGTTTAATTCCAGCGGGGGGCTACGAGCAGTACTTC	CASSLIPAGGYEQYF